The 26 T cell receptor beta chains below all came from one sample that was sequenced in a study of spatial heterogeneity in lung cancer. The time point here: blood at routine non-recurrence follow-up after resection. Unsorted samples of tumor, nontumor lung or frozen PBMC had their whole RNA sequenced. Each CDR3 protein is one row after TCRdb ran MiXCR on the 5' RACE reads. Seen here are approximately 50,000 distinct CDR3 sequences, 7.4% observed once, and the top ten hold approximately 35%. The sample in question was PBMCs, obtained at follow-up. The receptors shown here come from a female donor with early-stage non-small cell lung cancer.

This clonotype was seen ten or more times. J is TRBJ2-4 and V is TRBV15; D unresolved. With 5 bases removed from V and 0 bases from J, the gap between germline ends came to 8 bases. The CDR3 is made up of 14 amino acids. Per germline, CDR1 LNHNV and CDR2 YYDKDF (reference sequence). CDR3 region: CATSGQTAKNIQYF. As DNA, the CDR3 is TGTGCCACCAGCGGGCAAACAGCCAAAAACATTCAGTACTTC.

In its sample, this clonotype was seen many times. The J gene is TRBJ2-6, the V gene TRBV7-2, with 8 bases fitting TRBD2. The CDR3 has 17 amino acids. Germline lookup yields CDR1 SGHTA and CDR2 FQGNSA. With V trimmed by 5 bases and J by 4 bases, 10 bases remained unmatched. The CDR3 protein is CASSPQGLVAGANVLTF. CDR3 DNA sequence: TGTGCCAGCAGCCCCCAGGGACTAGTAGCCGGGGCCAACGTCCTGACTTTC. Together with reference TRBV7-2 and TRBJ2-6, the CDR3 gives the full variable domain: GAGVSQSPSNKVTEKGKDVELRCDPISGHTALYWYRQSLGQGLEFLIYFQGNSAPDKSGLPSDRFSAERTGGSVSTLTIQRTQQEDSAVYLCASSPQGLVAGANVLTFGAGSRLTVL.

The genes are TRBV20-1 and TRBJ1-1, with 7 nucleotides matching TRBD1. Per germline, CDR1 DFQATT and CDR2 SNEGSKA (reference sequence). J was trimmed by 0 bases and V by 0 bases; bases with no gene match: 7. This CDR3 has 16 amino acids. The CDR3 reads CSARDGGGTMNTEAFF. DNA for the CDR3: TGCAGTGCTAGAGATGGAGGGGGCACCATGAACACTGAAGCTTTCTTT.

This clonotype was counted at least ten times. V gene TRBV3-1 combines with J gene TRBJ1-6; TRBD1 matches 10 bases. This CDR3 has 15 amino acids. The germline CDR1 and CDR2 sequences are LGHDT and YNNKEL (reference sequence). V lost 1 base to trimming and J lost 10 bases; unmatched junction nucleotides: 4. CDR3 sequence reads: CASSQAGTGESPLHF. In DNA, the CDR3 is TGTGCCAGCAGCCAAGCCGGGACAGGGGAATCACCCCTCCACTTT.

This clonotype was counted between two and nine times. The gene calls are TRBV5-1 and TRBJ2-3; D not resolved. Per germline, CDR1 SGHRS and CDR2 YFSETQ. The ends were cut back, 0 bases at V and 0 bases at J, with 5 bases in the middle. CDR3 size: 14 residues. The CDR3 DNA is TGCGCCAGCAGCTTGGAACCTAGCACAGATACGCAGTATTTT. As protein: CASSLEPSTDTQYF.

This clonotype was observed a few times. The rearrangement links TRBV20-1 to TRBJ1-1, with 7 bases that match TRBD1. The germline gives CDR1 DFQATT, CDR2 SNEGSKA (reference sequence). V was clipped by 6 bases and J by 1 base; unmatched bases: 11. The CDR3 loop spans 15 amino acids. CDR3 protein: CSALIPGGKNTEAFF. CDR3 DNA: TGCAGTGCCCTGATCCCAGGGGGGAAGAACACTGAAGCTTTCTTT.

This clonotype was seen at least ten times. The chain recombines TRBV20-1 with TRBJ2-3; D might be TRBD1 or TRBD2, each matching 5 bases. V lost 5 bases to trimming and J lost 9 bases, with 18 bases between them. Germline CDR1 DFQATT, CDR2 SNEGSKA (reference sequence). This CDR3 is 13 amino acids long. CDR3 amino acids: CSAAGADSFTQYF. CDR3 nucleotide sequence: TGCAGTGCTGCCGGGGCCGACTCTTTCACGCAGTATTTT.

This clonotype occurred a few times. This chain connects TRBV4-1 to TRBJ1-2; D call uncertain. The V end was cut by 0 bases, the J end by 4 bases, with 18 bases between. Germline CDR1 MGHRA, CDR2 YSYEKL. This CDR3 spans 17 amino acids. Here the CDR3 reads CASSQERTLSLLYGYTF. The CDR3 bases are TGCGCCAGCAGCCAAGAAAGGACCCTCTCCCTCCTCTATGGCTACACCTTC.

By frequency in the sample, this clonotype is medium-sized. The V and J genes are TRBV6-5 and TRBJ2-3; 8 bases line up with TRBD1. Per germline, CDR1 MNHEY and CDR2 SVGAGI. Losses at the gene ends were 4 bases for V and 1 base for J; bases not matched to a gene: 1. CDR3 length: 14 amino acids. Written as DNA, the CDR3 is TGTGCCAGCAGTTCGACAGGGGGCACAGATACGCAGTATTTT. It is translated as CASSSTGGTDTQYF.

There are many counts of this clonotype. The V gene is TRBV7-2, the J gene TRBJ2-5; D assignment may be TRBD1 or TRBD2 (5 bases each). This CDR3 is 13 amino acids long. The V end lost 4 bases, the J end lost 1 base, and 7 bases lay between the germline ends. Germline V lookup: CDR1 SGHTA, CDR2 FQGNSA. CDR3 in DNA: TGTGCCAGCAGCTGGGACGGCCAAGAGACCCAGTACTTC. This encodes CASSWDGQETQYF.

This clonotype was counted ten times or more. The chain combines TRBV7-8 with TRBJ1-1; D may be TRBD1 (6 bases). Trimming took off 3 bases at V and 0 bases at J, with 8 bases between the two ends. The length of the CDR3 is 14 residues. Germline values: CDR1 SGHVS, CDR2 FQNEAQ. The CDR3: CASSLRTVNTEAFF. The CDR3 nucleotides read TGTGCCAGCAGCTTGCGGACAGTGAACACTGAAGCTTTCTTT.

The chain employs TRBV7-8 and TRBJ2-4; tentatively, D is TRBD2 (5 bases). Germline values: CDR1 SGHVS, CDR2 FQNEAQ. The CDR3 length is 16 residues. Deletions cut 5 bases from V and 5 bases from J, with 19 bases between. The CDR3 coding sequence is TGTGCCAGCAGCACGCCCGGAGGAGCCTTACAAAACATTCAGTACTTC. Its protein is CASSTPGGALQNIQYF.

This clonotype occurred many times. The chain is built from TRBV11-2 and TRBJ2-1; 9 bases map to TRBD2. The V and J ends lost 5 bases and 0 bases, in that order; junction bases with no gene match: 8. The CDR3 contains 17 residues. CDR1 is SGHAT and CDR2 is FQNNGV in the germline V gene. DNA of the CDR3: TGTGCCAGCAGCCTAGCTAGCGGGGACAGCTCCTACAATGAGCAGTTCTTC. It yields the protein CASSLASGDSSYNEQFF.

This clonotype was detected a few times. The rearrangement joins TRBV10-1 to TRBJ1-1; D gene ambiguous. The V end lost 4 bases, the J end lost 6 bases, and 15 bases lay between the germline ends. CDR3 length: 14 residues. Germline CDR1 and CDR2: WNHNN and SYGVQD (reference sequence). DNA for the CDR3: TGCGCCAGCAGTGCGACGACCTGGGAGCCTGAAGCTTTCTTT. Amino acid sequence: CASSATTWEPEAFF.

This clonotype appeared a few times. The genes are TRBV4-1 and TRBJ2-3; 7 positions match TRBD2. The CDR3 runs to 15 residues. CDR1 is MGHRA and CDR2 is YSYEKL in the germline V gene. V shed 1 base, J shed 0 bases, and the junction held 1 base outside the gene matches. The CDR3 reads CASSQASGSTDTQYF. CDR3 coding DNA: TGCGCCAGCAGCCAAGCTAGCGGAAGCACAGATACGCAGTATTTT.

A remark on this clonotype: One base away lies a much larger clone, so this may be a sequencing read error. The chain recombines TRBV29-1 with TRBJ1-6; D gene unclear. The germline gives CDR1 SQVTM, CDR2 ANQGSEA. The CDR3 consists of 16 residues. Trimming took off 6 bases at V and 7 bases at J, with 22 bases between the two ends. CDR3 coding DNA: TGCAGCGTCTCCGATCATAGCTGGGCATTGAATTCACCCCTCCACTTT. This translates into CSVSDHSWALNSPLHF. Full variable domain (remainder filled in from reference TRBV29-1 and TRBJ1-6): SAVISQKPSRDICQRGTSLTIQCQVDSQVTMMFWYRQQPGQSLTLIATANQGSEATYESGFVIDKFPISRPNLTFSTLTVSNMSPEDSSIYLCSVSDHSWALNSPLHFGNGTRLTVT.

This clonotype was counted many times. The V and J genes are TRBV28 and TRBJ1-1, with TRBD1 matching over 7 bases. V lost 5 bases and J lost 7; bases outside the gene matches: 13. CDR3 length: 15 amino acids. CDR1 is MDHEN, CDR2 SYDVKM, per germline. The CDR3 DNA follows: TGTGCCAGCAGTCCCATTAGTCCGGACAGGATTGAAGCTTTCTTT. It encodes CASSPISPDRIEAFF.

There are many counts of this clonotype. The chain has TRBV6-1 and TRBJ2-7; D is possibly TRBD1 (5 bases). CDR1 and CDR2 (germline): MNHNS, SASEGT. CDR3 length: 14 residues. V lost 6 bases to trimming and J lost 6 bases, with 18 bases between them. CDR3 in amino acids: CASRPTGTSAEQYF. The DNA for the CDR3 is TGTGCCAGCAGGCCCACAGGCACCTCAGCCGAGCAGTACTTC.

This clonotype has at least ten counts. The chain employs TRBV7-3 and TRBJ2-2; D uncertain. The CDR3 extends over 14 amino acids. Germline V lookup: CDR1 SGHTA, CDR2 FQGTGA. Trimming shortened V by 3 bases and J by 5 bases, and 10 bases separated the two germline ends. CDR3 in amino acids: CASSLMLGTGELFF. DNA of the CDR3: TGTGCCAGCAGCTTGATGTTGGGAACCGGGGAGCTGTTTTTT.

In this sample, this clonotype turned up many times. This sequence joins TRBV11-2 and TRBJ2-3; D may match TRBD1 or TRBD2 (5 bases each). Between the trimmed V and J ends, which lost 1 base and 7 bases, there was a span of 15 bases. Germline CDR1 is SGHAT and CDR2 is FQNNGV. The CDR3 spans 15 residues. DNA of the CDR3: TGTGCCAGCAGCTTAGGTTTGGGGGTCTTATATACGCAGTATTTT. Protein sequence: CASSLGLGVLYTQYF.

The chain is built from TRBV5-1 and TRBJ1-1; D remains ambiguous. V lost 4 bases, J lost 1 base, and 8 bases lay in between. Per the germline V gene, CDR1 is SGHRS and CDR2 is YFSETQ. CDR3 length: 13 residues. The CDR3 nucleotides read TGCGCCAGCAGCAAAGGGCGGAACACTGAAGCTTTCTTT. Its translation: CASSKGRNTEAFF.

This clonotype occurred a few times. The rearrangement joins TRBV7-2 to TRBJ2-1; tentatively, D is TRBD2 (6 bases). The V and J ends lost 3 bases and 8 bases respectively, with 17 bases between them. The CDR3 totals 15 residues. Germline loops: CDR1 SGHTA, CDR2 FQGNSA. The CDR3 spells CASSLRGLYSDEQFF. For the CDR3, the DNA is TGTGCCAGCAGCTTGCGGGGACTGTATAGCGATGAGCAGTTCTTC.

The sample holds many counts of this clonotype. The rearrangement uses TRBV4-3 and TRBJ1-4, with TRBD1 matching over 7 bases. V shed 0 bases and J 6 bases; nucleotides not matched to a gene: 1. Germline V gene sequence: CDR1 LGHNA, CDR2 YSLEER. This CDR3 is built from 14 residues. The CDR3 loop reads CASSQEGQHEKLFF. CDR3 nucleotide sequence: TGCGCCAGCAGCCAAGAGGGACAGCATGAAAAACTGTTTTTT.

This clonotype was recorded a few times. The rearrangement joins TRBV6-2 or TRBV6-3 to TRBJ2-7, with 12 positions matching TRBD2. The V gene end was trimmed by 5 bases and the J gene end by 2 bases; junction bases not matched to a gene: 1. This CDR3 contains 14 residues. The germline gives CDR1 MNHEY, CDR2 SVGEGT. CDR3 sequence: CASSRLAGAYEQYF. CDR3 nucleotides: TGTGCCAGCAGTCGACTAGCGGGGGCCTACGAGCAGTACTTC.

This clonotype was picked up many times. The V and J genes are TRBV29-1 and TRBJ2-3; no clear D. V was trimmed by 7 bases and J by 5 bases, leaving 7 bases between them. Germline CDR1 is SQVTM and CDR2 is ANQGSEA. CDR3 length equals 10 residues. This CDR3 reads CSGLRDTQYF. The CDR3 bases are TGCAGCGGCCTTAGAGATACGCAGTATTTT.

The DNA for the CDR3 is TGTGCCAGCAGTGAAGGGTTCTATATCGGCACCGGGGAGCTGTTTTTT. Protein sequence: CASSEGFYIGTGELFF. The chain is built from TRBV6-1 and TRBJ2-2; D unclear. CDR3 length: 16 amino acids. V was pared by 1 base and J by 4 bases, with 13 bases between. Germline V gene lookup returns CDR1 MNHNS and CDR2 SASEGT.